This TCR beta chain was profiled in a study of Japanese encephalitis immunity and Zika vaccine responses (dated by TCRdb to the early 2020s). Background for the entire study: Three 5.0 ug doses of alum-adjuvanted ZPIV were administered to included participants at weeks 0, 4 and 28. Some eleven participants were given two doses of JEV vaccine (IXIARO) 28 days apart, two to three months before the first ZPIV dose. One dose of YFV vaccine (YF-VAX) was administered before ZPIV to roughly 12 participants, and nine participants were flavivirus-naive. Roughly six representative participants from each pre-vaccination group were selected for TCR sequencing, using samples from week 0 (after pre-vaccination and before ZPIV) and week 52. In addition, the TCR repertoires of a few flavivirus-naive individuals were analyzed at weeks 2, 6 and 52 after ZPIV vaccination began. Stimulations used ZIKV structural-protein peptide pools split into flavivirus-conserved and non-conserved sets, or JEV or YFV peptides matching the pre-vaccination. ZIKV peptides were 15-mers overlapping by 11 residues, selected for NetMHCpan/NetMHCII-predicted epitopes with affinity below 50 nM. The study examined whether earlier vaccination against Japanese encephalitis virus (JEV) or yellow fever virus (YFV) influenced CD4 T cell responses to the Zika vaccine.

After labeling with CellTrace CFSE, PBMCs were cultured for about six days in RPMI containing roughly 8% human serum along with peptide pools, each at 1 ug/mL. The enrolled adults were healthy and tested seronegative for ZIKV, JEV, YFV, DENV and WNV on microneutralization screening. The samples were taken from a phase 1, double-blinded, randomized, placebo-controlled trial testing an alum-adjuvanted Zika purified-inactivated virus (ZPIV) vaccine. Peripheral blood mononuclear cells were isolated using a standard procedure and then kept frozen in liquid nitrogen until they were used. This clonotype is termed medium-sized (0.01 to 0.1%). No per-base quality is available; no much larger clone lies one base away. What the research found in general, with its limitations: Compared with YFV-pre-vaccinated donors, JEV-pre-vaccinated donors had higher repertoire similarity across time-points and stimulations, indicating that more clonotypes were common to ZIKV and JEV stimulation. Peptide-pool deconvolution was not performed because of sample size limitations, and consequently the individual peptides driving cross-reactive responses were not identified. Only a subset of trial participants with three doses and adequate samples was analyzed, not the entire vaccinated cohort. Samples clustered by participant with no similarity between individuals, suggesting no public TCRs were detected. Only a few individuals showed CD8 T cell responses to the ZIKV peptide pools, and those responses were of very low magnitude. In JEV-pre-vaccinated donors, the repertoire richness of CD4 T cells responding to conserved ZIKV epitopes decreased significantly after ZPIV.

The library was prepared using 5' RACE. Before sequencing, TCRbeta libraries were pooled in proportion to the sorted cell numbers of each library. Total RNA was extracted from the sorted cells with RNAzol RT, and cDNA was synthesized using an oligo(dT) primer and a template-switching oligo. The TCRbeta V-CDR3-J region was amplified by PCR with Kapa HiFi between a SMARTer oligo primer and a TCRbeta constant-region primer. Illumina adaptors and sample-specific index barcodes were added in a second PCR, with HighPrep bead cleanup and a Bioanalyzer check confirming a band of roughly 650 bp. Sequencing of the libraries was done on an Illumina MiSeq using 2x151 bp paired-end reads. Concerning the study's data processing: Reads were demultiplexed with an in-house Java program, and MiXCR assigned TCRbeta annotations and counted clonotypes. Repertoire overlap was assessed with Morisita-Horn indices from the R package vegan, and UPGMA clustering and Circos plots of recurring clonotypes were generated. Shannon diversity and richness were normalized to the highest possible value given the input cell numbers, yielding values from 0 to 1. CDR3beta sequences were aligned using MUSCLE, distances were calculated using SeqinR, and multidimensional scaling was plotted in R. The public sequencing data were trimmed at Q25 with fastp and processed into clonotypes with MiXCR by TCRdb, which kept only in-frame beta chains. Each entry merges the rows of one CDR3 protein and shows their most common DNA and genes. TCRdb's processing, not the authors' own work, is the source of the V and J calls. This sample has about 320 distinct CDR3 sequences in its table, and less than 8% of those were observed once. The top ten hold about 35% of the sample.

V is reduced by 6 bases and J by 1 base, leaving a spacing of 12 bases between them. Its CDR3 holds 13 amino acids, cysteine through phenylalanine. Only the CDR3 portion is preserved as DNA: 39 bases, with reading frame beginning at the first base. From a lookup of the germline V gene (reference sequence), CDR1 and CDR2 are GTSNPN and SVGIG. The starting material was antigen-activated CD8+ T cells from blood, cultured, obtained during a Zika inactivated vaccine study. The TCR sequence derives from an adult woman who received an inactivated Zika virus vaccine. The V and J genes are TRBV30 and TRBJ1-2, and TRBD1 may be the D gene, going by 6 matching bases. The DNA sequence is TGTGCCTGCATCGACAGGCTTAACTATGGCTACACCTTC. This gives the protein CACIDRLNYGYTF.